These 16 T cell receptor beta chains came from one sample sequenced in a study of blood T cell dynamics during melanoma immunotherapy. The table came from immunoSEQ multiplex PCR; TCRdb's copy has only in-frame clones and leaves some out. Of about 8,600 clones in the sample, roughly 85% were seen once. Documented time point: week 3, after first cycle of checkpoint inhibitor. The material was blood, obtained from a patient treated with checkpoint blockade. The source is a human donor with melanoma.

This clone was seen a handful of times. The rearrangement joins TRBV2 to TRBJ2-7; D call uncertain. There are 12 residues in the CDR3. Per the germline V gene, CDR1 is SNHLY and CDR2 is FYNNEI. V gave up 8 bases and J gave up 1 base, with 9 bases separating them. CDR3 nucleotide sequence: TGTGCCAGCGGAAAGCTTTCCTACGAGCAGTACTTC. This translates into CASGKLSYEQYF.

V is TRBV5-1 and J is TRBJ1-6, with D perhaps TRBD1 (5 bases). The CDR3 is 16 residues long. Germline CDR1 reads SGHRS; CDR2 reads YFSETQ. Trimming shortened V by 3 bases and J by 9 bases, and 19 bases separated the two germline ends. The CDR3 region is CASSSESLGVPSPLHF. In nucleotides, the CDR3 is TGCGCCAGCAGCTCCGAATCATTAGGGGTACCTTCACCCCTCCACTTT.

The chain couples TRBV29-1 to TRBJ1-2; D perhaps matches TRBD1 (5 bases). The length of the CDR3 is 13 residues. V was pared by 0 bases and J by 5 bases, with 10 bases between. Germline CDR1 and CDR2: SQVTM and ANQGSEA. CDR3 residues: CSVEDGDAYGYTF. Written as DNA, the CDR3 is TGCAGCGTTGAAGACGGGGACGCTTATGGCTACACCTTC.

V is TRBV30 and J is TRBJ1-2, with D hard to call. Germline CDR1 GTSNPN, CDR2 SVGIG (reference sequence). V was shortened by 3 bases and J by 8 bases, with 22 bases between the two germline ends. CDR3 length equals 15 residues. Here the CDR3 reads CAWSQGQTPGNGYTF. The DNA of the CDR3 is TGTGCCTGGAGCCAAGGGCAGACTCCCGGTAACGGCTACACCTTC. Using reference TRBV30 and TRBJ1-2 for the parts outside the CDR3, the full variable domain is SQTIHQWPATLVQPVGSPLSLECTVEGTSNPNLYWYRQAAGRGLQLLFYSVGIGQISSEVPQNLSASRPQDRQFILSSKKLLLSDSGFYLCAWSQGQTPGNGYTFGSGTRLTVV.

The chain couples TRBV28 to TRBJ1-3; the D is unclear. The CDR3 sequence is 13 residues long. V lost 3 bases and J lost 0, with 3 bases in between. Germline CDR1 MDHEN, CDR2 SYDVKM. The CDR3 bases are TGTGCCAGCAGTTTGACCTCTGGAAACACCATATATTTT. Encoded protein: CASSLTSGNTIYF.

The chain combines TRBV5-1 with TRBJ1-6, with D tentatively TRBD1 (5 bases). Trimming shortened V by 0 bases and J by 8 bases, and 12 bases separated the two germline ends. Germline V lookup: CDR1 SGHRS, CDR2 YFSETQ. The CDR3 covers 15 residues. The CDR3 reads CASSLAGIRYSPLHF. The CDR3 DNA reads as TGCGCCAGCAGCTTGGCAGGGATCAGGTATTCACCCCTCCACTTT.

The CDR3 DNA is TGTGCCAGCAGTGACTCGCCCCGCGGGGAGCAGTACTTC. Translated, it gives CASSDSPRGEQYF. The chain recombines TRBV6-4 with TRBJ2-7; D is possibly TRBD2 (5 bases). The germline V and J ends were trimmed by 0 bases and 7 bases, with 10 bases remaining between them. The germline V gene has CDR1 MRHNA and CDR2 SNTAGT. The CDR3 runs 13 residues.

As for this clone: In this CDR3 the conserved last residue, phenylalanine or tryptophan, is missing, so a read error is likely. No DNA is shown, since the ends of the CDR3 on it are uncertain; the CDR3 is the one TCRdb lists. The rearrangement joins TRBV20-1 to TRBJ1-2. The CDR3 is made up of 8 amino acids, end residues included. Germline V lookup: CDR1 DFQATT, CDR2 SNEGSKA (reference sequence). The CDR3 here is CSASGSGT.

This clone was seen just once. This chain uses TRBV7-2 with TRBJ2-1; D ambiguous. Germline loops: CDR1 SGHTA, CDR2 FQGNSA. This CDR3 region has 11 residues. V was cut by 6 bases and J by 5 bases, with 5 bases left in between. The CDR3, as DNA: TGTGCCAGCAGGGCCGACAATGAGCAGTTCTTC. Its translation: CASRADNEQFF. Complete variable domain (other parts from reference TRBV7-2 and TRBJ2-1): GAGVSQSPSNKVTEKGKDVELRCDPISGHTALYWYRQSLGQGLEFLIYFQGNSAPDKSGLPSDRFSAERTGGSVSTLTIQRTQQEDSAVYLCASRADNEQFFGPGTRLTVL.

The chain uses TRBV11-2 and TRBJ2-3, with D unclear. CDR1 SGHAT and CDR2 FQNNGV come from the germline V gene. V was cut by 6 bases and J by 2 bases, with 6 bases left in between. This CDR3 region has 12 residues. CDR3 nucleotide sequence: TGTGCCAGCAGTCACTTCACAGATACGCAGTATTTT. Protein product: CASSHFTDTQYF.

This clone was observed a single time. The chain combines TRBV7-2 with TRBJ2-1; 11 positions match TRBD2. CDR3 length: 17 residues. Per the germline V gene, CDR1 is SGHTA and CDR2 is FQGNSA. V shed 6 bases and J 3 bases; nucleotides not matched to a gene: 10. The CDR3 region is CASRVTSGSYGYNEQFF. CDR3 nucleotide sequence: TGTGCCAGCAGGGTAACTAGCGGGAGTTACGGCTACAATGAGCAGTTCTTC. The full variable domain, in which reference TRBV7-2 and TRBJ2-1 provide the parts outside the CDR3, is GAGVSQSPSNKVTEKGKDVELRCDPISGHTALYWYRQSLGQGLEFLIYFQGNSAPDKSGLPSDRFSAERTGGSVSTLTIQRTQQEDSAVYLCASRVTSGSYGYNEQFFGPGTRLTVL.

The chain links TRBV30 to TRBJ2-7; D is uncertain. The CDR3 runs to 12 residues. Trimming left V 0 bases short and J 1 base short, with 4 bases between. Germline assignment: CDR1 GTSNPN and CDR2 SVGIG (reference sequence). Here the CDR3 DNA reads TGTGCCTGGAGTGTAAGTTCCTACGAGCAGTACTTC. The encoded protein is CAWSVSSYEQYF.

V usage is TRBV2 and J usage is TRBJ2-1, with 10 nucleotides matching TRBD2. In germline, CDR1 is SNHLY, CDR2 FYNNEI. The trim removed 6 bases at V and 9 bases at J, leaving 11 bases unmatched. CDR3 length: 15 amino acids. The CDR3 is CASRGRAGGPGEQFF. The CDR3 coding sequence is TGTGCCAGCAGGGGGCGAGCGGGAGGGCCGGGTGAGCAGTTCTTC.

This chain links TRBV9 with TRBJ2-4; D remains ambiguous. The germline CDR1 and CDR2 sequences are SGDLS and YYNGEE. Trimming shortened V by 0 bases and J by 3 bases, and 7 bases separated the two germline ends. The CDR3 contains 14 residues. CDR3 amino acids: CASSVGVGKNIQYF. The DNA of the CDR3 is TGTGCCAGCAGCGTAGGGGTGGGCAAAAACATTCAGTACTTC.

This chain uses TRBV18 with TRBJ1-1, with D unresolved. The germline CDR1 and CDR2 sequences are KGHSH and LQKENI. The CDR3 has 15 residues. V was shortened by 4 bases and J by 1 base, with 13 bases between the two germline ends. The CDR3 loop is CASSQASAGNTEAFF. As DNA, the CDR3 is TGTGCCAGCTCACAGGCTTCGGCAGGGAACACTGAAGCTTTCTTT.

V gene TRBV4-3 combines with J gene TRBJ1-4; no reliable D call. V lost 1 base, J lost 8 bases, and 11 bases lay in between. Germline loops: CDR1 LGHNA, CDR2 YSLEER. The length of the CDR3 is 14 residues. The CDR3 region has the DNA TGCGCCAGCAGCCAAGCGGTAGGGTCGGAAAAACTGTTTTTT. This sequence encodes CASSQAVGSEKLFF.